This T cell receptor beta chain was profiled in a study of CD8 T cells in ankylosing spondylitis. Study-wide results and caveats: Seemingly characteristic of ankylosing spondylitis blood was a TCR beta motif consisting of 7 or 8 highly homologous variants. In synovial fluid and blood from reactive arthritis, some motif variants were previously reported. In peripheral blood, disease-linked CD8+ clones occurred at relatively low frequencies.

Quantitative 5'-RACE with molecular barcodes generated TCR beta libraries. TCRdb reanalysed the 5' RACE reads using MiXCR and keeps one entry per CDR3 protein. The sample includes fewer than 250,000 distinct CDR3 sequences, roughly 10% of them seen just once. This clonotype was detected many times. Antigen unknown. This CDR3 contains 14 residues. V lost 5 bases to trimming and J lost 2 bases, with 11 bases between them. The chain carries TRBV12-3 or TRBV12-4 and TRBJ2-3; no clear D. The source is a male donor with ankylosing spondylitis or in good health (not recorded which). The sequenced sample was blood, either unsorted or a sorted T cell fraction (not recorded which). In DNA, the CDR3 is TGTGCCAGCAGTCTTACCGGCCACACAGATACGCAGTATTTT. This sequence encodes CASSLTGHTDTQYF.